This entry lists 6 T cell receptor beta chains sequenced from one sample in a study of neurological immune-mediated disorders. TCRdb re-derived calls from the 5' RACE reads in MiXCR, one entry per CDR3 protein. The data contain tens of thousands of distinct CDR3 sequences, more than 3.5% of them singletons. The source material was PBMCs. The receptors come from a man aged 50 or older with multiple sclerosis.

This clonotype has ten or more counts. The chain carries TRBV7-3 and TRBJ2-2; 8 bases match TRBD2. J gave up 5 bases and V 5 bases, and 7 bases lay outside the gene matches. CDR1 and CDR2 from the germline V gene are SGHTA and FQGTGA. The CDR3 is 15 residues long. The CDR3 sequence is CASSQRGPGTGELFF. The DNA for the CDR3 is TGTGCCAGCAGCCAGCGGGGGCCAGGGACCGGGGAGCTGTTTTTT. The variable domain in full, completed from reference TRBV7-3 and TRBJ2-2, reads GAGVSQTPSNKVTEKGKYVELRCDPISGHTALYWYRQSLGQGPEFLIYFQGTGAADDSGLPNDRFFAVRPEGSVSTLKIQRTERGDSAVYLCASSQRGPGTGELFFGEGSRLTVL.

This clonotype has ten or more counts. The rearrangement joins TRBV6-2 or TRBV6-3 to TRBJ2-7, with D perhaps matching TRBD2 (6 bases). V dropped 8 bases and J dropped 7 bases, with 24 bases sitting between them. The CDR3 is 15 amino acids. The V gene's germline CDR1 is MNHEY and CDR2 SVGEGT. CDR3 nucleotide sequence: TGTGCCAGCGGCACCGCCGGGACTCCGACGCGGGAGCAGTACTTC. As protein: CASGTAGTPTREQYF.

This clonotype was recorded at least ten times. In DNA, the CDR3 is TGTGCCAGCAGCTGGATAACAGGGTCGCATTCACCCCTCCACTTT. Its protein is CASSWITGSHSPLHF. This chain connects TRBV5-6 to TRBJ1-6, with a weak D call TRBD1 (6 bases). Germline V CDR1 and CDR2: SGHDT, YYEEEE. This CDR3 region has 15 residues. The V and J ends lost 3 bases and 8 bases respectively, with 15 bases between them.

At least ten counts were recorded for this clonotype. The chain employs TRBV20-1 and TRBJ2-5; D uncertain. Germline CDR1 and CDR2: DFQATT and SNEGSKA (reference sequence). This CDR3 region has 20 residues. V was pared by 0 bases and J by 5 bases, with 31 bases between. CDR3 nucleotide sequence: TGCAGTGCTAGAGATTCACCCGGGCTGATCCAAATCGGCGATTTGGAGACCCAGTACTTC. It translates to CSARDSPGLIQIGDLETQYF.

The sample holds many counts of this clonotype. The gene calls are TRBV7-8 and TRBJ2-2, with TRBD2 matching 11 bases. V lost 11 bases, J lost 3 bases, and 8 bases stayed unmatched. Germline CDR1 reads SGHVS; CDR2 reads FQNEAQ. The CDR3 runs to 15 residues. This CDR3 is CAGGRTSGYTGELFF. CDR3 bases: TGTGCCGGGGGGAGGACTAGCGGGTACACCGGGGAGCTGTTTTTT.

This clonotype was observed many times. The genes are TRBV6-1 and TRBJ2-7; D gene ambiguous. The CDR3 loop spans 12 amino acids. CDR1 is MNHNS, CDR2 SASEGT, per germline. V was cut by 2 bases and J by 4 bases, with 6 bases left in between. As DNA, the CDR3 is TGTGCCAGCAGTGAAACCCAATACGAGCAGTACTTC. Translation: CASSETQYEQYF.